This T cell receptor beta chain was identified in a study of long-term antiretroviral therapy in people with HIV. The run of the v3.0 immunoSEQ assay was at survey level. Produced via immunoSEQ multiplex PCR; TCRdb's table is partial and in-frame only. This sample has some 10,000 clones, with roughly three quarters found just once. Of note for this clone: Its antigen is undetermined.

The United States was where all participants with HIV were treated. Cryopreserved PBMC samples of roughly 1-10 million cells were used for DNA extraction. The trim removed 6 bases at V and 3 bases at J, leaving 3 bases unmatched. The length of the CDR3 is 13 residues. Germline loops: CDR1 MNHNS, CDR2 SASEGT. Study outcomes and limitations: The repertoire was dominated at all time points by clones expanded before ART. Repertoires looked antigen-experienced, with only a slight naive shift after ART.

The receptor was derived from a man between 25 and 39 years old with HIV. Here the sequenced sample was unsorted PBMCs, taken at the start of antiretroviral therapy, before treatment. The chain links TRBV6-1 to TRBJ2-3, with TRBD2 matching over 7 bases. CDR3 sequence reads: CASSRGDTDTQYF. DNA for the CDR3: TGTGCCAGCAGCCGGGGGGATACAGATACGCAGTATTTT.